The 5 T cell receptor beta chains below were found in one sample sequenced in a study of T-cell memory formation after mild COVID-19. TCRdb re-analysed the 5' RACE reads in MiXCR, keeping a single row per CDR3 protein. The top ten clones hold about 22% of a sample with 350,000 to 400,000 distinct CDR3 sequences, approximately 15% of them seen once. The sequenced sample was PBMCs or a T cell subset sorted from them (not recorded which). All receptors derive from a man between 18 and 35 years old who had mild COVID-19 (a few samples of this study predate the infection). Cell type and time point are not known.

The chain links TRBV3-1 to TRBJ2-7; no clear D. The germline V gene encodes CDR1 LGHDT and CDR2 YNNKEL (reference sequence). Trimming shortened V by 1 base and J by 9 bases, and 10 bases separated the two germline ends. The CDR3 is made up of 12 amino acids. CDR3 protein: CASSQAGAWQYF. The CDR3 DNA reads TGTGCCAGCAGCCAAGCGGGCGCCTGGCAGTACTTC.

This clonotype was seen ten or more times. The rearrangement uses TRBV6-5 and TRBJ2-2; D might be TRBD1 or TRBD2, each matching 5 bases. CDR3 size: 14 residues. Germline V lookup: CDR1 MNHEY, CDR2 SVGAGI. V was pared by 8 bases and J by 2 bases, with 12 bases between. The CDR3 reads CASCWGRNTGELFF. DNA for the CDR3: TGTGCCAGCTGTTGGGGGAGAAACACCGGGGAGCTGTTTTTT.

The chain carries TRBV11-2 and TRBJ2-3, with TRBD1 matching over 11 bases. Germline V gene data show CDR1 as SGHAT and CDR2 as FQNNGV. J gave up 4 bases and V 1 base, and 7 bases lay outside the gene matches. There are 17 residues in the CDR3. The CDR3 DNA is TGTGCCAGCAGCTTAGTCCTGAGGACAGGGGGCCCAGATACGCAGTATTTT. Amino acids: CASSLVLRTGGPDTQYF.

This clonotype was seen many times. The rearrangement links TRBV5-1 to TRBJ2-5; tentatively, D is TRBD1 (6 bases). This CDR3 spans 15 amino acids. V lost 2 bases and J 1 base, leaving 12 bases between the germline ends. CDR1 is SGHRS and CDR2 is YFSETQ in the germline V gene. Here the CDR3 DNA reads TGCGCCAGCAGCTTTACCGGGACAACCCAAGAGACCCAGTACTTC. Its protein is CASSFTGTTQETQYF.

This clonotype occurred a few times. The gene calls are TRBV4-3 and TRBJ1-3; tentative D call: TRBD1 (5 bases). The V and J ends lost 11 bases and 4 bases respectively, with 15 bases between them. The V gene's germline CDR1 is LGHNA and CDR2 YSLEER. CDR3 length: 13 amino acids. The CDR3 loop is CAGGGKGGNTIYF. The DNA for the CDR3 is TGCGCCGGGGGGGGTAAAGGGGGAAACACCATATATTTT.